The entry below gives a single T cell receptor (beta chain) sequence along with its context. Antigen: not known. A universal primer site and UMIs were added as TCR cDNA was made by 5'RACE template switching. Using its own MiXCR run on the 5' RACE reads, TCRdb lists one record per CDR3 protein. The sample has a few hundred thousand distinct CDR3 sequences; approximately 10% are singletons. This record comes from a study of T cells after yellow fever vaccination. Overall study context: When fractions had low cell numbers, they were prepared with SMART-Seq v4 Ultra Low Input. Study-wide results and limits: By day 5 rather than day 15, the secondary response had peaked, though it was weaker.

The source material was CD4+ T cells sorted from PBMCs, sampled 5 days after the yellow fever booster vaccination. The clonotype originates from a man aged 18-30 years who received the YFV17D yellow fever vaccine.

CDR3 DNA sequence: TGTGCCAGCACTCCTAGCGGGGGTAAAGATACGCAGTATTTT. It yields the protein CASTPSGGKDTQYF. The genes are TRBV9 and TRBJ2-3; 10 nucleotides line up with TRBD2. This CDR3 contains 14 residues. Germline V gives CDR1 SGDLS, CDR2 YYNGEE. V lost 6 bases and J lost 5; bases outside the gene matches: 6.